This record looks at one T cell receptor (beta chain) sequence and its context. The antigen is not known. The data are from a study of cytomegalovirus exposure and HLA in healthy donors. Germline CDR1 reads MNHNY; CDR2 reads SVGAGI (reference sequence). This CDR3 is 14 amino acids long. The ends lost 4 bases at V and 2 bases at J; junction bases unmatched: 1. The PCR contained 60 Vbeta and 13 Jbeta primers. Profiling relied on immunoSEQ multiplex PCR, and the TCRdb table lists in-frame clones only, not all of them. Of about 80,000 clones in the sample, 70% to 80% were seen once. Study outcomes and limitations: Investigators reported 150 to 200 TCR beta chains as tied to cytomegalovirus. It has been reported that TCR beta sequences accurately predicted the HLA-A and HLA-B alleles of most subjects.

V gene TRBV6-6 combines with J gene TRBJ1-4; 7 positions match TRBD1. The receptor was derived from a human donor in good health. Sequencing was done on a sample of PBMCs. CDR3 sequence reads: CASSLTGTNEKLFF. The CDR3 coding sequence is TGTGCCAGCAGTTTGACAGGGACTAATGAAAAACTGTTTTTT.